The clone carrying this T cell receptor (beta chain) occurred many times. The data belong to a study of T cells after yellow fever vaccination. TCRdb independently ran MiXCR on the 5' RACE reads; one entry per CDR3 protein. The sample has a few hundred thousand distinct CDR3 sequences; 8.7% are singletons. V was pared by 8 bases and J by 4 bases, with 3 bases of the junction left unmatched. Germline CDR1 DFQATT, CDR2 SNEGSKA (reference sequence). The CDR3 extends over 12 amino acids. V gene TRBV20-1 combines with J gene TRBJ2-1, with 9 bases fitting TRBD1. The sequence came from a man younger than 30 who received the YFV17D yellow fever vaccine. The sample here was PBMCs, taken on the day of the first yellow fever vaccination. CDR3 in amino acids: CSRTGVYNEQFF. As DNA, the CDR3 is TGCAGTCGGACAGGGGTATACAATGAGCAGTTCTTC.